This entry is about one T cell receptor beta chain. Antigen: not known. This sample is part of a study of OX40 agonist ivuxolimab in advanced cancers. Study-wide findings and caveats: The study found that CD8+ T cells averaged more expanded clones than CD4+. Low normalized T-cell clonal expansion also characterized some of the nonresponders. Dosing at 0.1 to 3.0 mg/kg was accompanied by clonal expansion of CD4+ and CD8+ blood T cells by week 6.

No patient had autoimmune disease or received systemic immunosuppression. Profiling relied on immunoSEQ multiplex PCR, and the TCRdb table lists in-frame clones only, not all of them. Of 50,000 or so clones in the sample, 85% were seen once. The CDR3 contains 15 residues. Trimming removed 7 bases at V and 0 bases at J, with 15 bases between. Germline values: CDR1 MNHEY, CDR2 SVGAGI. V gene TRBV6-5 combines with J gene TRBJ1-1; D is unresolved. This clonotype originated in an adult with an advanced solid tumor such as melanoma, head and neck, liver or kidney cancer. The source was CD4+ or CD8+ T cells sorted from blood, collected in a trial of the OX40 agonist ivuxolimab. CDR3 residues: CASTPLAPMNTEAFF. The CDR3 DNA follows: TGTGCCAGCACCCCCTTGGCGCCAATGAACACTGAAGCTTTCTTT.